Included here is one TCR beta chain sequence, with context. Its antigen specificity is not known. Per-base qualities were not stored, and no clone one base away is much larger. The record originates from a study of blood T cell repertoires in COVID-19 (TCRdb year 2020). About the full investigation: Samples covering the acute and convalescent phases of COVID-19 were provided by collaborators in the United States, Italy and Spain. The material from the prospective study consisted of cDNA or gDNA derived from T cells, B-cell-depleted T cells, or PBMCs. Deeply sampled blood TCRbeta repertoires from subjects exposed to, actively infected with, or recovered from COVID-19 were included in the dataset. The repertoires were released in a freely available public database intended as a resource for research on the immune response to SARS-CoV-2. The samples were drawn from two sources: the first 160 participants of the ongoing ImmuneRACE study, and fewer than 1,500 subjects contributed by 6 global collaborators. Sample metadata almost always included a de-identified subject ID, COVID-19 status, age in years and sex. Where available, HLA class I and class II types were taken from metadata supplied by the sample provider and were not determined by assay-based typing. The paper as a whole reports these results and caveats: How much clinical and demographic metadata was included differed by source and by participant, and the metadata was provided uncurated.

Based on the germline V gene (reference sequence), the CDR1 and CDR2 sequences are LGHDT and YNNKEL. At the junction V is shortened by 5 bases and J by 2 bases; bases outside the gene matches: 6. The CDR3 sequence holds 15 residues, the cysteine and phenylalanine included. Only the CDR3 part of the read is kept: 45 bases, read in frame from the first base. The immunoSEQ Assay, a bias-controlled multiplex PCR, was used to amplify TCRbeta CDR3 regions from genomic DNA. Regarding the original processing steps: Nucleated cell counts per sample were estimated from amplification of reference gene primers within the assay. Sequence reads were collapsed and filtered to measure the absolute abundance of every unique TCRbeta CDR3 rearrangement. For each sample, productive Simpson clonality was calculated as the square root of Simpson's diversity index across productive rearrangements. The table comes from immuneACCESS by way of TCRdb, which keeps in-frame sequences with V and J called. Part of the clones is missing from these tables; in studies checked, under half for an unresolved V gene and the rest for unknown reasons. V and J calls and clone size come straight from that table; D and trimming were deduced from the DNA. A total of 200,000 to 250,000 clones appear in this sample, about 89% of them only once. The ten largest clonotypes hold around 6.9% of the sample.

Another Seattle source contributed samples from volunteer blood donors who had recovered from COVID-19. Collaborating institutions collected whole blood in K2EDTA tubes following their own protocols. For TCRbeta analysis, collaborators shipped samples as frozen whole blood, isolated PBMCs, or DNA extracted from either of those sample types. This TCR was sampled from a man aged 60 to 69 who had recovered from COVID-19. In this chain, TRBV3-1 (or the pseudogene TRBV3-2) is recombined with TRBJ1-2, and 9 junctional nucleotides match TRBD1. Sequences were obtained from peripheral blood. CDR3 region: CASSETGTGNYGYTF. The sequenced DNA: TGTGCCAGCAGCGAAACCGGGACAGGGAACTATGGCTACACCTTC.